This T cell receptor beta chain was captured in a study of glioma-infiltrating T cells after dendritic cell vaccination. Turning to the study itself: Dendritic cell vaccination trial patients had either newly diagnosed or recurrent glioblastoma.

Time point in this sample: after dendritic cell vaccination, including at tumor progression/relapse. PBMC sampling occurred before vaccination, two weeks after the third dose, and at progression. The PCR used 60 V beta and 13 J beta primers. Measured with immunoSEQ multiplex PCR; TCRdb has only the in-frame clones, and not every one. The table shows around 87,000 clones, with roughly four fifths occurring only once. Germline CDR1 reads LNHDA; CDR2 reads SQIVND (reference sequence). The CDR3 totals 13 residues. V was clipped by 5 bases and J by 4 bases, with 9 bases between them. V and J are TRBV19 and TRBJ1-5; D is undetermined. The source material was blood, sampled after dendritic cell vaccination. The TCR comes from a human donor with glioblastoma. As DNA, the CDR3 is TGTGCCAGTAGTCTGGCGGGAAATCAGCCCCAGCATTTT. Protein: CASSLAGNQPQHF. Combining the CDR3 with reference TRBV19 and TRBJ1-5 gives the whole variable domain DGGITQSPKYLFRKEGQNVTLSCEQNLNHDAMYWYRQDPGQGLRLIYYSQIVNDFQKGDIAEGYSVSREKKESFPLTVTSAQKNPTAFYLCASSLAGNQPQHFGDGTRLSIL.